Listed below are T cell receptor beta chains from one sample, sequenced in a study of regulatory T cells in long-lasting Graves disease. TCRdb reanalysed the multiplex PCR reads using MiXCR and keeps one entry per CDR3 protein. Of roughly 300,000 distinct CDR3 sequences listed, roughly a fifth are singletons. The sequencing used peripheral blood mononuclear cells (PBMCs), collected when the disease was refractory, from a patient treated with antithyroid drugs. These receptors were collected from a female donor with Graves disease. The CDR3 runs from the conserved cysteine through the conserved F or W. A D gene is named only where the DNA matches it firmly. Not every row has a clone size; where given, it reads once, few, many or a size class.

>few|TRBV18|.|TRBJ2-1
CASSRGRGAYNEQFF
TGTGCCAGCTCACGAGGACGAGGCGCCTACAATGAGCAGTTCTTC
>few|TRBV20-1|.|TRBJ1-2
CSARWGGSGYTF
TGCAGTGCTAGGTGGGGGGGCTCCGGCTACACCTTC
>.|TRBV7-3|.|TRBJ2-3
CASSLIGGDTDTQYF
TGTGCCAGCAGCTTGATAGGAGGGGACACAGATACGCAGTATTTT
>few|TRBV6-1|.|TRBJ2-2
CATQGRDNTGELFF
TGTGCCACTCAAGGGCGTGACAACACCGGGGAGCTGTTTTTT
>many|TRBV20-1|TRBD1|TRBJ2-5
CSARSGQGAQETQYF
TGCAGTGCTAGGTCGGGACAGGGAGCCCAAGAGACCCAGTACTTC
>.|TRBV3-1|.|TRBJ2-1
CASSQDGGTWNEQFF
TGTGCCAGCAGCCAAGATGGAGGGACCTGGAATGAGCAGTTCTTC
>few|TRBV27|.|TRBJ2-7
CASSSTGSPSYEQYF
TGTGCCAGCAGTTCCACAGGGTCCCCCTCCTACGAGCAGTACTTC
>many|TRBV28|.|TRBJ1-2
CATAIGLILDYGYTF
TGTGCCACAGCGATAGGGTTAATTTTGGACTATGGCTACACCTTC
>many|TRBV28|TRBD2|TRBJ2-4
CATSGGGLNIQYF
TGTGCCACCAGCGGGGGAGGACTTAACATTCAGTACTTC
>.|TRBV7-2|.|TRBJ2-2
CASSLSEGGTGELFF
TGTGCCAGCAGCTTGTCTGAGGGAGGTACCGGGGAGCTGTTTTTT
>.|TRBV6-2/TRBV6-3|TRBD1|TRBJ1-1
CAGTRPRTGESAFF
TGTGCCGGCACCCGGCCCCGGACAGGGGAGTCGGCTTTCTTT
>.|TRBV4-1|.|TRBJ1-1
CASSQGGRETEAFF
TGCGCCAGCAGCCAAGGTGGGCGGGAGACTGAAGCTTTCTTT
>many|TRBV2|.|TRBJ2-5
CASVRGSPGETQYF
TGTGCCAGCGTTCGGGGGAGTCCCGGAGAGACCCAGTACTTC
>.|TRBV28|TRBD1|TRBJ1-1
CASFGDSSNTEAFF
TGTGCCAGCTTTGGGGACAGCTCGAACACTGAAGCTTTCTTT
>many|TRBV12-3/TRBV12-4|.|TRBJ1-4
CASSATLTATNEKLFF
TGTGCCAGCAGTGCCACCCTGACAGCAACTAATGAAAAACTGTTTTTT
>.|TRBV9|TRBD1|TRBJ2-5
CASSATTGPGETQYF
TGTGCCAGCAGCGCGACGACAGGGCCGGGAGAGACCCAGTACTTC
>many|TRBV28|.|TRBJ1-1
CASSPNSGTEAFF
TGTGCCAGCAGTCCAAACAGCGGCACTGAAGCTTTCTTT
>.|TRBV28|.|TRBJ1-5
CASSLGINRPQHF
TGTGCCAGCAGTTTAGGAATCAATCGGCCCCAGCATTTT
>.|TRBV10-3|.|TRBJ2-2
CAISNRVQTGELFF
TGTGCCATCAGTAACCGGGTCCAAACCGGGGAGCTGTTTTTT
>.|TRBV7-2|.|TRBJ2-1
CASSTTRGYNEQFF
TGTGCCAGCAGCACAACAAGGGGATACAATGAGCAGTTCTTC
>.|TRBV6-2/TRBV6-3|.|TRBJ1-2
CASSALGHGYTF
TGTGCCAGCAGTGCCCTTGGGCATGGCTACACCTTC
>.|TRBV5-1|.|TRBJ2-2
CASSLTQDTGELFF
TGCGCCAGCAGCTTGACGCAGGACACCGGGGAGCTGTTTTTT
>.|TRBV20-1|.|TRBJ1-6
CSASGIGYRNSPLHF
TGCAGTGCTAGTGGTATCGGCTATCGGAATTCACCCCTCCACTTT
>few|TRBV28|TRBD1|TRBJ2-7
CASSLVAGGLSEQYF
TGTGCCAGCAGTTTAGTTGCAGGGGGCCTTTCCGAGCAGTACTTC
>.|TRBV6-1|.|TRBJ1-5
CASSEPGVSSNQPQHF
TGTGCCAGCAGTGAACCGGGGGTGAGCAGCAATCAGCCCCAGCATTTT
>few|TRBV4-3|.|TRBJ2-7
CASSQEAGSILESYEQYF
TGCGCCAGCAGCCAAGAGGCGGGGTCTATCCTAGAGTCCTACGAGCAGTACTTC
>.|TRBV19|.|TRBJ2-2
CASSITRPRRKLFF
TGTGCCAGTAGTATTACCCGACCGCGGCGGAAGCTGTTTTTT
>few|TRBV12-3/TRBV12-4|TRBD2|TRBJ2-1
CASSLRSGSSYNEQFF
TGTGCCAGCAGTTTAAGAAGCGGGAGCTCCTACAATGAGCAGTTCTTC
>many|TRBV30|TRBD1|TRBJ1-1
CAWHPGQLEAFF
TGTGCCTGGCATCCGGGACAGCTCGAAGCTTTCTTT
>many|TRBV3-1|.|TRBJ1-1
CASTIGGNTEAFF
TGTGCCAGTACCATAGGGGGGAACACTGAAGCTTTCTTT
>.|TRBV19|TRBD2|TRBJ2-1
CASSIIAGLENEQFF
TGTGCCAGTAGTATCATAGCGGGTTTGGAAAATGAGCAGTTCTTC
>many|TRBV2|.|TRBJ2-2
CATLVTGRVGELFF
TGTGCCACCCTCGTAACGGGAAGGGTCGGGGAGCTGTTTTTT
>few|TRBV10-3|.|TRBJ1-2
CAISEGVEGGYTF
TGTGCCATCAGTGAGGGGGTTGAAGGTGGCTACACCTTC
>many|TRBV6-9|.|TRBJ2-7
CASSSVNPGHGYEQYF
TGTGCCAGCAGTTCGGTTAATCCGGGACATGGATACGAGCAGTACTTC
>.|TRBV27|TRBD2|TRBJ2-5
CASSSPQRGQETQYF
TGTGCCAGCAGTTCCCCGCAGCGGGGCCAAGAGACCCAGTACTTC
>many|TRBV6-1|TRBD1|TRBJ1-5
CASSDSNAQGNQPQHF
TGTGCCAGCAGTGACTCAAACGCACAGGGGAATCAGCCCCAGCATTTT
>many|TRBV7-2|.|TRBJ1-1
CASSRGIERAFF
TGTGCCAGCAGCCGGGGTATAGAGCGAGCTTTCTTT
>once|TRBV28|.|TRBJ2-4
CASILSGAKNIQYF
TGTGCCAGCATTTTATCCGGGGCCAAAAACATTCAGTACTTC
>many|TRBV28|.|TRBJ1-5
CASSLSGLGQPQHF
TGTGCCAGCAGTTTATCGGGGTTGGGACAGCCCCAGCATTTT
>many|TRBV12-3/TRBV12-4|TRBD2|TRBJ2-7
CASNSRGGRAINEQYF
TGTGCCAGCAACTCTCGGGGCGGGAGGGCCATCAACGAGCAGTACTTC
>.|TRBV20-1|.|TRBJ2-3
CSARRWSTSTDTQYF
TGCAGTGCTAGAAGGTGGAGTACTAGCACAGATACGCAGTATTTT
>few|TRBV11-1|.|TRBJ2-3
CASRKGSDTQYF
TGTGCCAGCAGGAAGGGATCAGATACGCAGTATTTT
>.|TRBV10-2|.|TRBJ2-7
CASSETGDNSYEQYF
TGCGCCAGCAGTGAGACCGGGGACAACTCCTACGAGCAGTACTTC
>.|TRBV4-3|.|TRBJ2-7
CASSQNPGTTYEQYF
TGCGCCAGCAGCCAGAATCCCGGGACAACTTACGAGCAGTACTTC
>many|TRBV7-8|TRBD1|TRBJ1-5
CASSTGTGMNTDQPQHF
TGTGCCAGCAGCACCGGGACAGGGATGAACACAGATCAGCCCCAGCATTTT